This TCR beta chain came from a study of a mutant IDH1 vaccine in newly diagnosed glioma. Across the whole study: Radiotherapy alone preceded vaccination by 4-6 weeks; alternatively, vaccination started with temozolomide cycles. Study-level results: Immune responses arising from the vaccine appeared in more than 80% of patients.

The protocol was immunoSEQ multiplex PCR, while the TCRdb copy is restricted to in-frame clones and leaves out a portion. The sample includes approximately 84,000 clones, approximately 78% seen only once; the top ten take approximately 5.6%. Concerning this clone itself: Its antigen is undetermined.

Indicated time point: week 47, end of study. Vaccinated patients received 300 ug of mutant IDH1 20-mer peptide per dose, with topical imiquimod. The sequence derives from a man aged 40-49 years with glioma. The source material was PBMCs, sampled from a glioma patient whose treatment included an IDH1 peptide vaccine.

The CDR3 region is CASSPQYQETQYF. The CDR3 coding sequence is TGTGCCAGCTCACCCCAGTACCAAGAGACCCAGTACTTC. The rearrangement uses TRBV18 and TRBJ2-5; no definite D call. CDR1 and CDR2 (germline): KGHSH, LQKENI. The germline V and J ends were trimmed by 3 bases and 0 bases, with 5 bases remaining between them. CDR3 size: 13 residues. Based on the CDR3 plus reference TRBV18 and TRBJ2-5, the full variable domain is NAGVMQNPRHLVRRRGQEARLRCSPMKGHSHVYWYRQLPEEGLKFMVYLQKENIIDESGMPKERFSAEFPKEGPSILRIQQVVRGDSAAYFCASSPQYQETQYFGPGTRLLVL.